The 5 T cell receptor beta chains below come from one sample, sequenced in a study of human T cells and chemical hapten exposure. Time point reported: patch test 1, 2 weeks after DPC sensitization. This sample's treatment: therapeutic diphenylcyclopropenone sensitization with weekly scalp DPC. TCRdb passed the RACE reads through MiXCR, listing each CDR3 protein once. The repertoire includes around 340,000 distinct CDR3 sequences, around 7% of them detected once, and 7.5% to 8.5% sits in the top ten. Here the sequenced sample was whole blood, taken in connection with sensitization to the hapten diphenylcyclopropenone (DPC). These receptors came from a woman between 18 and 29 years old with alopecia areata. Some clones in this sample may be carry-over from other donors' samples.

This rearrangement joins TRBV7-8 to TRBJ1-4, with D maybe TRBD1 (5 bases). CDR1 is SGHVS and CDR2 is FQNEAQ in the germline V gene. This CDR3 region has 19 residues. Trimming stripped 0 bases from V and 3 bases from J, with 20 bases between. The CDR3 DNA reads as TGTGCCAGCAGCTTAGCCCCAGGGCCCCTCCGGGCCCCTAATGAAAAACTGTTTTTT. Translation gives CASSLAPGPLRAPNEKLFF.

This clonotype was counted at least ten times. This chain connects TRBV20-1 to TRBJ2-1, with TRBD2 identical over 10 bases. V lost 6 bases and J lost 5; bases outside the gene matches: 7. The CDR3 runs to 14 residues. Germline V lookup: CDR1 DFQATT, CDR2 SNEGSKA (reference sequence). The CDR3 spells CSAESGGANNEQFF. The CDR3 nucleotides read TGCAGTGCGGAAAGCGGGGGGGCTAACAATGAGCAGTTCTTC.

This clonotype came up a few times. CDR3 amino acids: CASSERYSGGTYEQYF. The CDR3, as DNA: TGTGCCAGTAGTGAAAGGTATAGCGGGGGTACCTACGAGCAGTACTTC. The chain couples TRBV19 to TRBJ2-7; 9 nucleotides line up with TRBD2. In germline, CDR1 is LNHDA, CDR2 SQIVND (reference sequence). The CDR3 extends over 16 amino acids. V was pared by 5 bases and J by 2 bases, with 10 bases of the junction left unmatched.

This clonotype was recorded many times. The chain combines TRBV12-3 or TRBV12-4 with TRBJ2-6; D remains ambiguous. Trimming removed 6 bases at V and 4 bases at J, with 7 bases between. The CDR3 covers 13 residues. CDR3 bases: TGTGCCAGCAGCGGGTACGGGGCCAACGTCCTGACTTTC. This encodes CASSGYGANVLTF.

This clonotype was observed a few times. V gene TRBV7-3 combines with J gene TRBJ2-6; D uncertain. V was clipped by 3 bases and J by 0 bases, with 9 bases between them. CDR1 is SGHTA, CDR2 FQGTGA, per germline. This CDR3 contains 16 residues. This CDR3 is CASSFSGPSGANVLTF. CDR3 sequence (DNA): TGTGCCAGCAGCTTTTCGGGCCCCTCTGGGGCCAACGTCCTGACTTTC.